This TCR beta chain comes out of a study of T cell responses to AZD1222 COVID-19 vaccine. With regard to this clone: Its cognate antigen is unknown.

Broader study findings: A reported finding is that nearly half of spike-specific TCRs target unmutated variant regions. Sampled repertoires all dated from after the peak T cell response.

The assay was immunoSEQ multiplex PCR, and TCRdb's table has in-frame clones only and misses some. This sample has some 150,000 clones; about 90% occur once, and the top ten carry approximately 5.3%. The junction had 7 bases not matched to a gene; V was cut back by 4 bases and J by 8 bases. The CDR3 consists of 13 residues. Germline CDR1 SGHTS, CDR2 YDEGEE. This sequence joins TRBV5-8 and TRBJ1-2; the match to TRBD1 covers 8 bases. The clonotype comes from an adult in good health. The sequencing here drew on peripheral blood, taken on day 0 of AZD1222 vaccination. The CDR3 bases are TGTGCCAGCAGCAGAGGACAGGGATCAGGCTACACCTTC. Translated: CASSRGQGSGYTF.